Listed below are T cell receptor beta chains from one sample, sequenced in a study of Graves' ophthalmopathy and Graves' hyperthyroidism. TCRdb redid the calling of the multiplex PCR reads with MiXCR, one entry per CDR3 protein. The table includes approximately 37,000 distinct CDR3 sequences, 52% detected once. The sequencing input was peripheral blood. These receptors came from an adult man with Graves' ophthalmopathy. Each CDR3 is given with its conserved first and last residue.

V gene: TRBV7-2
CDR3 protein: CASSSRQGDSQPQHF

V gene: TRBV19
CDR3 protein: CTSSSTGFGGNTIYF

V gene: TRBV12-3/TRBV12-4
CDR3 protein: CASSDGQGESIQYF

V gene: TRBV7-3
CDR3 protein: CASSLDGSRNEQFF

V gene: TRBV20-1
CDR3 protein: CSASGRASHNEQFF

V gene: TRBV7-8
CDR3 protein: CASGKRGPYEQYF

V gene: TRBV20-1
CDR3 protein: CSAPPEPYGYTF

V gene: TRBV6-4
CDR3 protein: CASSETGAGGGFEAFF

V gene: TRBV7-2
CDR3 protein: CASSLTLRETYNEKLFF

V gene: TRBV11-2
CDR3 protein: CASSLETGLYEQYF

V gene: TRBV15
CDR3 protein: CATSSTKFRDTQYF

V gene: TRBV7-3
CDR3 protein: CASSHHGTSGHNEQFF

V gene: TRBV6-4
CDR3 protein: CASSDSGTSGSNEQFF

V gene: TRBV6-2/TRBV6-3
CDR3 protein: CASSYFFRGEQFF

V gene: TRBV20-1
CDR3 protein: CSAGQGESQPQYF

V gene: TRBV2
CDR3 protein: CASRQGANTGELFF

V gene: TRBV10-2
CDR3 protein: CASTSGPFSLVYEQYF

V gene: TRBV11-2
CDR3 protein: CASSLLPGETQYF

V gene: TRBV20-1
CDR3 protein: CSASKRETSTDTQYF

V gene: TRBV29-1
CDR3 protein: CSVEVRQGTEAFF

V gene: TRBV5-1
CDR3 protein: CASSDRTYNEQFF

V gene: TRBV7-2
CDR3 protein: CASSSGLAGVSPNTGELFF

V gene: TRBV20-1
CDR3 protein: CSARVLEGFYEQYF

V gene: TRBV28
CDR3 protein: CASSFNLYEQYF

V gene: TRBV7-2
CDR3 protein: CASSRGQGNEQYF

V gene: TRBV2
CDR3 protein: CASSPPSGRARNEQYF

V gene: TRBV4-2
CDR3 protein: CASSQGGTGSSPLHF

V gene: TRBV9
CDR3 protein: CASSAEAGAGNEKLFF

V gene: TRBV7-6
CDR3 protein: CASSLGPTSGGAEYEQYF

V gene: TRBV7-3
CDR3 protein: CASAGSGGTNEQFF

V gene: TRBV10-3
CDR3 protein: CAISESGRGSCNQPQHF

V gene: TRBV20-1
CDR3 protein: CSAKTSGSTDTQYF

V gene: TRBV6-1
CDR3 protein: CASSGITGMDQPQHF

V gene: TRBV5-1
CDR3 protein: CASSFPDRRVDTQYF

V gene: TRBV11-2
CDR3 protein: CASSLGVNYEQYF

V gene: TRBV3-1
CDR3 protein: CASSQGDREIYTF

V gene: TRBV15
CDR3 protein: CATSRAAKGRTGELFF

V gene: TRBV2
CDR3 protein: CASRGGREAEAFF

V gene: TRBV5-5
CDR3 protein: CASRIAPKGSVYEQYF

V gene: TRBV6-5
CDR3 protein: CASSYDSGANVLTF

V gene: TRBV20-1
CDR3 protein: CSARDFSGPYEQYF

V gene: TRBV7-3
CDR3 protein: CASSSRDHYNEQFF

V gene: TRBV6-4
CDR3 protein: CASSDRDTGELFF

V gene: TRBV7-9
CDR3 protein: CASSLGNEQFF

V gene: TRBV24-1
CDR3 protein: CATSVWWSEQYF

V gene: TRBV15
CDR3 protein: CATSRDRGSTSPLHF

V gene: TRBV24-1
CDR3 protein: CATSDPTGGVGNEQFF

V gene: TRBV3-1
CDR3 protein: CASSPLRGLSYGYTF

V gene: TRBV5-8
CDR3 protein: CASSFSVSYNEQFF

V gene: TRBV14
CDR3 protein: CASSRVRLAGVNEQFF

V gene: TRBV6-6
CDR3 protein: CASREGGGAGELYF

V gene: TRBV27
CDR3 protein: CASSLWASGDSGELFF

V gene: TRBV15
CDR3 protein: CATSREGTREATDTQYF

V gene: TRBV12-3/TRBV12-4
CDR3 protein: CASSLGPGHQPQHF

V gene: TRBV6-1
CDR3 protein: CASSESGTGNTEAFF

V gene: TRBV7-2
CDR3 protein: CASSRKDRAYSNQPQHF

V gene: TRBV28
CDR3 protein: CASRILGGQGLYEQFF

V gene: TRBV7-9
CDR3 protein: CASSLVGEQYF

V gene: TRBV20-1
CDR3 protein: CSAMGQGSNEKLFF